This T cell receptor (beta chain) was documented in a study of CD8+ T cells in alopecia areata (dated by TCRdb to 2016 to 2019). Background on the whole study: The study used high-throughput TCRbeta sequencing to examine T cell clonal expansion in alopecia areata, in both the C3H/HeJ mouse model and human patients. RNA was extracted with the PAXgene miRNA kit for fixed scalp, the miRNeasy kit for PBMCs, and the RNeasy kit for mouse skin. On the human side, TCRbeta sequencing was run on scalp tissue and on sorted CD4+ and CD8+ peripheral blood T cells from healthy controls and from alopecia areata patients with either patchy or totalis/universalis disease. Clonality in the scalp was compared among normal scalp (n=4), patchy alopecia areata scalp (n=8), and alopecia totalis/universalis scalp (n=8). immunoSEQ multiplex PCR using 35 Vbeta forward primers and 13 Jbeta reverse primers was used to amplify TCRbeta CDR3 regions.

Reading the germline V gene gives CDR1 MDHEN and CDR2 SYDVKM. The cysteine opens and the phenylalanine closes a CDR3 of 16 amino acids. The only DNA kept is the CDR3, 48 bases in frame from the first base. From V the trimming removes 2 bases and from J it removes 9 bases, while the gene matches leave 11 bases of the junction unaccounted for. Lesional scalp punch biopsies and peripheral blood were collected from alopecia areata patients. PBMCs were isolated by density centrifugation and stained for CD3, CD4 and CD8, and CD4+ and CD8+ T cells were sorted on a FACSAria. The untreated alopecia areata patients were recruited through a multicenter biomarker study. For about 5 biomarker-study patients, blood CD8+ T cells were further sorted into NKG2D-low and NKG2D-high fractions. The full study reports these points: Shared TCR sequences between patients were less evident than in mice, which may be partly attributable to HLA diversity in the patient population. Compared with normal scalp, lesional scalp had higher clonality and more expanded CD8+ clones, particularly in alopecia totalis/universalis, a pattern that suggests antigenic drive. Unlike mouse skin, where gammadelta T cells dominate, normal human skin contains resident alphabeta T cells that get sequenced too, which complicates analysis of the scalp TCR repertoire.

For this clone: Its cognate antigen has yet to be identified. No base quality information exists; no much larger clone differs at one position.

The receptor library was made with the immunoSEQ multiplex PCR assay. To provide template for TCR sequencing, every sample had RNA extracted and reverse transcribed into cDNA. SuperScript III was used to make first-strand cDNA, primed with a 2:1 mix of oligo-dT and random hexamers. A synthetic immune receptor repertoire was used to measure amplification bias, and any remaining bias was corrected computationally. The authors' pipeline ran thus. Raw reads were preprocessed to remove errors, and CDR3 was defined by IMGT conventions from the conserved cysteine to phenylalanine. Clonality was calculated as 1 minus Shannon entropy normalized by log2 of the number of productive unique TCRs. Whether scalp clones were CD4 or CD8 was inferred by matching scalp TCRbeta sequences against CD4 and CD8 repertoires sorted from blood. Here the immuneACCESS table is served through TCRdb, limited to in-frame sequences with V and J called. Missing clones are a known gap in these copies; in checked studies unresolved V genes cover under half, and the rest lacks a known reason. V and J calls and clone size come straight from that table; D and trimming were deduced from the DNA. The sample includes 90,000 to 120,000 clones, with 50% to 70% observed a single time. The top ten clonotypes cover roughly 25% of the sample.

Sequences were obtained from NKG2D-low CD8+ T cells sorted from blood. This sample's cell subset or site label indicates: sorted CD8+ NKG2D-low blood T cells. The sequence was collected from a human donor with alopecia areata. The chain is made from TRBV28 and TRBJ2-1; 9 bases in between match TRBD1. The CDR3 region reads CASSLVLGQGVGEQFF. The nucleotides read TGTGCCAGCAGTTTAGTATTGGGACAGGGTGTCGGTGAGCAGTTCTTC.